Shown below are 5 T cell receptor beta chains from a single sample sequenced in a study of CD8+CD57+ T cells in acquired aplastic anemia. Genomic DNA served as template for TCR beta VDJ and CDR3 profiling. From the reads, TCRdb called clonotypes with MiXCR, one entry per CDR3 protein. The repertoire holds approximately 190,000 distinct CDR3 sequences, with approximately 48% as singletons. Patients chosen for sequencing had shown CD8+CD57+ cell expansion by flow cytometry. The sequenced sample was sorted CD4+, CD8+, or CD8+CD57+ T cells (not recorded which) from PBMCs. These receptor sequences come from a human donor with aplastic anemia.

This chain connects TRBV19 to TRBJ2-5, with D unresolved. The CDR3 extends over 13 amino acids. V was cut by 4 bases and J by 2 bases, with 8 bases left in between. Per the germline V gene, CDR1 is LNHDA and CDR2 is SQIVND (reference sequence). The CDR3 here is CASSTVRQETQYF. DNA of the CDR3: TGTGCCAGTAGTACGGTCAGACAAGAGACCCAGTACTTC.

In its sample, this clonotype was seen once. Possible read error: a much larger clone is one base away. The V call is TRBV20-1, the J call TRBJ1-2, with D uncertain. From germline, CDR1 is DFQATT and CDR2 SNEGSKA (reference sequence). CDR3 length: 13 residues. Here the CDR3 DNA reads TGCAGCTTTATGGGCGAGGGCCCAATAGACTACACCTTC. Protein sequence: CSFMGEGPIDYTF.

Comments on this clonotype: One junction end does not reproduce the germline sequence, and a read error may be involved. The CDR3 DNA sequence: TGTGCCAGCAGTTCCTCCGGGCTAGCGGCCTACAGTGAGCAGTTCTTC. It specifies CASSSSGLAAYSEQFF. The V and J genes are TRBV28 and TRBJ2-1, with 7 bases aligning to TRBD2. This CDR3 region has 16 residues. Per the germline V gene, CDR1 is MDHEN and CDR2 is SYDVKM. The whole variable domain, filled in from reference TRBV28 and TRBJ2-1, reads DVKVTQSSRYLVKRTGEKVFLECVQDMDHENMFWYRQDPGLGLRLIYFSYDVKMKEKGDIPEGYSVSREKKERFSLILESASTNQTSMYLCASSSSGLAAYSEQFFGPGTRLTVL.

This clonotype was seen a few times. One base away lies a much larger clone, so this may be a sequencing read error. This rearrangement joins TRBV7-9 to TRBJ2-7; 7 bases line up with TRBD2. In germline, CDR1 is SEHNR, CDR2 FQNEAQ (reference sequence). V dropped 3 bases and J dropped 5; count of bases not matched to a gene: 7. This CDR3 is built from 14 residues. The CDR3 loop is CASSLGRDYHEQYF. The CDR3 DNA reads TGTGCCAGCAGCTTGGGAAGGGACTACCACGAGCAGTACTTC. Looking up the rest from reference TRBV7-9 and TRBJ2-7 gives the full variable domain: DTGVSQNPRHKITKRGQNVTFRCDPISEHNRLYWYRQTLGQGPEFLTYFQNEAQLEKSRLLSDRFSAERPKGSFSTLEIQRTEQGDSAMYLCASSLGRDYHEQYFGPGTRLTVT.

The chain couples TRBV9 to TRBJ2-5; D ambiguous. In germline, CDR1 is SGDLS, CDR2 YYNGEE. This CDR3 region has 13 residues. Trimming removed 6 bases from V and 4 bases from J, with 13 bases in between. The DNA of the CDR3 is TGTGCCAGCACAAAATATATAAGAGAGACCCAGTACTTC. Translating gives CASTKYIRETQYF.